Following are 12 T cell receptor beta chains from one sample sequenced in a study of human T cells and chemical hapten exposure. TCRdb recomputed calls from the RACE reads with MiXCR, one row per CDR3 protein. The table has about 380,000 distinct CDR3 sequences, 4% to 5.5% seen once. The sample's time point: patch test 1, 2 weeks after DPC sensitization. Regarding treatment: therapeutic diphenylcyclopropenone sensitization with weekly scalp DPC. Source: whole blood, taken in connection with sensitization to the hapten diphenylcyclopropenone (DPC). The receptors originated from a woman in her 50s with alopecia areata. Some clones in this sample may be carry-over from other donors' samples.

This clonotype occurred many times. This sequence joins TRBV5-4 and TRBJ1-6, with D unresolved. The germline CDR1 and CDR2 sequences are SGHNT and YYREEE (reference sequence). The CDR3 totals 16 residues. V lost 6 bases and J lost 0, with 13 bases in between. CDR3 region: CASTLPEGSYNSPLHF. CDR3 in DNA: TGTGCCAGCACCCTACCCGAGGGCTCCTATAATTCACCCCTCCACTTT.

This clonotype appeared many times. The V gene is TRBV2, the J gene TRBJ1-5; D gene ambiguous. Between the trimmed V and J ends, which lost 3 bases and 0 bases, there was a span of 6 bases. Germline CDR1 SNHLY, CDR2 FYNNEI. This CDR3 contains 14 residues. In DNA form, the CDR3 reads TGTGCCAGCAGTGAGGGCCATAGCAATCAGCCCCAGCATTTT. The encoded protein is CASSEGHSNQPQHF. Together with reference TRBV2 and TRBJ1-5, the CDR3 gives the full variable domain: EPEVTQTPSHQVTQMGQEVILRCVPISNHLYFYWYRQILGQKVEFLVSFYNNEISEKSEIFDDQFSVERPDGSNFTLKIRSTKLEDSAMYFCASSEGHSNQPQHFGDGTRLSIL.

The chain's CDR3 is CSARWATVNANQPQHF. CDR3 bases: TGCAGTGCCAGATGGGCAACCGTCAATGCCAATCAGCCCCAGCATTTT. The chain combines TRBV20-1 with TRBJ1-5; no definite D call. V lost 6 bases to trimming and J lost 3 bases, with 21 bases between them. Germline-derived CDR1 and CDR2 are DFQATT and SNEGSKA (reference sequence). The CDR3 length is 16 residues.

This clonotype has ten or more counts. The chain has TRBV5-1 and TRBJ1-6; 9 nucleotides agree with TRBD1. With V trimmed by 3 bases and J by 9 bases, 7 bases remained unmatched. CDR3 length: 15 amino acids. Germline V gene lookup returns CDR1 SGHRS and CDR2 YFSETQ. The CDR3 bases are TGCGCCAGCAGCTCTCCGGGACAGGGAGGTTCACCCCTCCACTTT. It yields the protein CASSSPGQGGSPLHF.

This clonotype showed up many times. The chain links TRBV3-1 to TRBJ1-5; no clear D. The V gene lost 0 bases and the J gene lost 4 bases, with 4 bases spanning the gap. The germline gives CDR1 LGHDT, CDR2 YNNKEL (reference sequence). This CDR3 contains 13 residues. The CDR3 coding sequence is TGTGCCAGCAGCCAAGAGGGGAATCAGCCCCAGCATTTT. Amino acids: CASSQEGNQPQHF.

This clonotype showed up many times. This chain connects TRBV4-3 to TRBJ1-1; D gene uncertain. Germline assignment: CDR1 LGHNA and CDR2 YSLEER. Trimming removed 4 bases from V and 3 bases from J, with 12 bases in between. This CDR3 has 14 amino acids. CDR3: CASSPSWADTEAFF. Written as DNA, the CDR3 is TGCGCCAGCAGCCCGTCCTGGGCGGACACTGAAGCTTTCTTT.

This sequence joins TRBV29-1 and TRBJ2-7; the match to TRBD2 covers 7 bases. CDR3 length: 11 residues. V trimming: 5 bases; J trimming: 6 bases; junction bases outside the gene matches: 4. Germline V gene sequence: CDR1 SQVTM, CDR2 ANQGSEA. The CDR3 DNA is TGCAGCGTTTTTTCGGGAGGCGAGCAGTACTTC. It encodes CSVFSGGEQYF.

The chain has TRBV28 and TRBJ1-2, with D perhaps TRBD1 (6 bases). Germline V CDR1 and CDR2: MDHEN, SYDVKM. The CDR3 has 13 amino acids. Between the trimmed V and J ends, which lost 6 bases and 5 bases, there was a span of 13 bases. The CDR3 here is CASRIGGLYGYTF. The CDR3 nucleotides are TGTGCCAGCAGAATAGGGGGACTTTATGGCTACACCTTC.

This clonotype turned up a few times. The J gene is TRBJ2-7, the V gene TRBV27; 7 nucleotides line up with TRBD2. Germline CDR1 MNHEY, CDR2 SMNVEV (reference sequence). J lost 0 bases, V lost 3 bases, and 8 bases had no gene match. The length of the CDR3 is 16 residues. The CDR3 is CASSFRRLADSYEQYF. Written as DNA, the CDR3 is TGTGCCAGCAGTTTCCGAAGGCTAGCGGACTCCTACGAGCAGTACTTC.

This clonotype occurred a few times. The CDR3 nucleotides are TGCGCCAGCAGCTTGGCTAGCGTTATCGGGGATACGCAGTATTTT. It yields the protein CASSLASVIGDTQYF. V usage is TRBV5-1 and J usage is TRBJ2-3, with TRBD2 as a possible D gene (6 bases). Trimming took off 0 bases at V and 6 bases at J, with 14 bases between the two ends. CDR3 length: 15 residues. The germline CDR1 and CDR2 sequences are SGHRS and YFSETQ.

This clonotype was seen more than once but under ten times. This chain connects TRBV20-1 to TRBJ2-2; 10 bases are a match to TRBD2. J gave up 1 base and V 1 base, and 3 bases lay outside the gene matches. This CDR3 has 16 residues. The germline V gene has CDR1 DFQATT and CDR2 SNEGSKA (reference sequence). Here the CDR3 DNA reads TGCAGTGCTAGAGCCTGGACTAGCGGGAACACCGGGGAGCTGTTTTTT. It yields the protein CSARAWTSGNTGELFF.

This clonotype was counted at least ten times. This rearrangement joins TRBV29-1 to TRBJ2-1, with D possibly being TRBD2 (5 bases). V was clipped by 4 bases and J by 8 bases, with 12 bases between them. This CDR3 has 12 amino acids. The germline V gene has CDR1 SQVTM and CDR2 ANQGSEA. CDR3 sequence (DNA): TGCAGCGTTGGAGGATCCGGGGATGAGCAGTTCTTC. It encodes CSVGGSGDEQFF.